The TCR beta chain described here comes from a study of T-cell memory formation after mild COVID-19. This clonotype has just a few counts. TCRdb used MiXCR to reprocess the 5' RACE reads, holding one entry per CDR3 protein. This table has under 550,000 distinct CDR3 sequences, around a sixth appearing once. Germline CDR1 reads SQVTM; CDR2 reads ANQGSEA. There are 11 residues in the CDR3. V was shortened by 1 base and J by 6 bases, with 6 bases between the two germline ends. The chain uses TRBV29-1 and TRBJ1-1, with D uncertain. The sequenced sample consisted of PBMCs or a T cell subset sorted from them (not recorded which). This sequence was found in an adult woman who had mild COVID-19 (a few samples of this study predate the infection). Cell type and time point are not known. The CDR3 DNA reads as TGCAGCGTTGAAGGGACTTCTGAAGCTTTCTTT. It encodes CSVEGTSEAFF.